The 3 T cell receptor beta chains below were found in one sample sequenced in a study of T cells in Graves' hyperthyroidism and ophthalmopathy. RNA transcripts gave rise to amplified TCR beta CDR3 regions. The HTBI primer set drove a first-round RT-PCR of the TCR CDR3. Using its own MiXCR run on the multiplex PCR reads, TCRdb lists one record per CDR3 protein. The data hold over 650,000 distinct CDR3 sequences, with roughly 17% observed a single time. The source material was blood. The receptors here all came from a man between 18 and 29 years old with Graves' hyperthyroidism.

This clonotype occurred a few times. This chain joins TRBV25-1 and TRBJ2-1; D gene uncertain. This CDR3 contains 11 residues. Trimming cost V 7 bases and J 7 bases, with 8 bases left between them. Germline CDR1 reads MGHDK; CDR2 reads SYGVNS. The CDR3 DNA sequence: TGTGCCAGCATTGTGGGGAATGAGCAGTTCTTC. This translates into CASIVGNEQFF.

This clonotype was seen at least ten times. This sequence joins TRBV2 and TRBJ1-1, with D uncertain. The germline V gene encodes CDR1 SNHLY and CDR2 FYNNEI. This CDR3 region has 15 residues. The V gene lost 4 bases and the J gene lost 8 bases, with 20 bases spanning the gap. CDR3 sequence reads: CASSVVVGRSHEAFF. The DNA for the CDR3 is TGTGCCAGCAGTGTAGTGGTTGGTCGGTCGCACGAAGCTTTCTTT. The full variable domain, in which reference TRBV2 and TRBJ1-1 provide the parts outside the CDR3, is EPEVTQTPSHQVTQMGQEVILRCVPISNHLYFYWYRQILGQKVEFLVSFYNNEISEKSEIFDDQFSVERPDGSNFTLKIRSTKLEDSAMYFCASSVVVGRSHEAFFGQGTRLTVV.

This rearrangement joins TRBV4-1 to TRBJ2-7; possible D gene TRBD1, 5 bases. Trimming took off 1 base at V and 3 bases at J, with 10 bases between the two ends. The CDR3 spans 14 residues. Germline CDR1 and CDR2: MGHRA and YSYEKL. CDR3 sequence: CASSQGQWDYEQYF. As DNA, the CDR3 is TGCGCCAGCAGCCAAGGACAGTGGGACTACGAGCAGTACTTC.